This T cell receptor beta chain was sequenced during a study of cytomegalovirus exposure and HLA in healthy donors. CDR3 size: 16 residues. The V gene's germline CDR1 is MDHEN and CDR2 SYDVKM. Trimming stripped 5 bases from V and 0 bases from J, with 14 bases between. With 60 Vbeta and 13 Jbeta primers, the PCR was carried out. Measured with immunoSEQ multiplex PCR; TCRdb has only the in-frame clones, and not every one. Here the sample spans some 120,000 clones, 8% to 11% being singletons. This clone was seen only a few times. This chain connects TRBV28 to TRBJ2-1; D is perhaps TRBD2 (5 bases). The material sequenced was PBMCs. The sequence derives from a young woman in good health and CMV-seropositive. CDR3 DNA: TGTGCCAGCAGTAGCCCGGAAGGGAGCTCCTACAATGAGCAGTTCTTC. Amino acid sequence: CASSSPEGSSYNEQFF.